This TCR beta chain is from a study of shared clonotypes between healthy human individuals. CDR1 SGHTA and CDR2 FQGNSA come from the germline V gene. The V and J ends lost 5 bases and 6 bases, in that order; junction bases with no gene match: 9. The CDR3 has 15 amino acids. Adult Caucasians living in Nashville, Tennessee made up all of the donors. Sequenced by immunoSEQ multiplex PCR; TCRdb stores in-frame clones only, minus some. This sample carries roughly 500,000 clones, around 79% of them seen once, and the ten largest clones take about 13%. V and J are TRBV7-2 and TRBJ2-7; 11 positions match TRBD2. Specimen: PBMCs. The sequence derives from a woman aged 40 to 50 in good health. Some clones in this sample may be carry-over from other donors' samples. The CDR3 region has the DNA TGTGCCAGCAGCGTCGTAGCGGGAGGGCCTGGCGAGCAGTACTTC. It codes for CASSVVAGGPGEQYF.